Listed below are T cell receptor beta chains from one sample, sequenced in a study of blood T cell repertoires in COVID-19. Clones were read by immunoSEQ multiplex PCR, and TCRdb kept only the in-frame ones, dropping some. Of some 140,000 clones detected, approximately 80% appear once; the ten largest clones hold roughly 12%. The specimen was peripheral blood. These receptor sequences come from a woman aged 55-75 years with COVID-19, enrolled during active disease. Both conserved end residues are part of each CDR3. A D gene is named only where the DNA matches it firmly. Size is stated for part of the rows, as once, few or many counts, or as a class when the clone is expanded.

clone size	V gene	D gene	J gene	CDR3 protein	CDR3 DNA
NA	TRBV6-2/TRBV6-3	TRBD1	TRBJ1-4	CASSRLTGENEKLFF	TGTGCCAGCAGTCGATTGACAGGGGAGAATGAAAAACTGTTTTTT
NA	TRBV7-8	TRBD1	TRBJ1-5	CASSLLPGQLNQPQHF	TGTGCCAGCAGCTTGTTGCCGGGACAGCTCAATCAGCCCCAGCATTTT
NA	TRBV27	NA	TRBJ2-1	CASRISGYYNEQFF	TGTGCCAGCAGGATTAGCGGCTACTACAATGAGCAGTTCTTC
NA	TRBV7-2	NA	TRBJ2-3	CASSLNSRSDTQYF	TGTGCCAGCAGCTTAAACTCGAGATCAGATACGCAGTATTTT
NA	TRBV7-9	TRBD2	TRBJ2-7	CASSLASGLAGYEQYF	TGTGCCAGCAGCTTAGCAAGCGGACTAGCTGGGTACGAGCAGTACTTC
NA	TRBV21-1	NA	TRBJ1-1	CASSQFRRGPNTEAFF	TGTGCCAGCAGCCAATTCAGAAGGGGGCCGAACACTGAAGCTTTCTTT
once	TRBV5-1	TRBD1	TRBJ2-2	CASSTGAAGELFF	TGCGCCAGCAGTACAGGGGCTGCCGGGGAGCTGTTTTTT
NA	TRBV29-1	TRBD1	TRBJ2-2	CSVEYFGQGNTGELFF	TGCAGCGTTGAATATTTCGGACAGGGAAACACCGGGGAGCTGTTTTTT
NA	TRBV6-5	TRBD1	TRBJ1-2	CASRADRVRGYTF	TGTGCCAGCAGGGCTGACAGGGTTAGAGGCTACACCTTC
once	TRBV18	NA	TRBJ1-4	CASSPRREEKLFF	TGTGCCAGCTCGCCCCGTCGTGAGGAAAAACTGTTTTTT